The 25 T cell receptor beta chains below all came from one sample that was sequenced in a study of T-cell reconstitution after alpha-beta-depleted transplantation in children. Construction of the TCRbeta library involved unique molecular identifiers. TCRdb analysed the PCR reads with MiXCR anew, one entry per CDR3 protein. Seen here are almost 600,000 distinct CDR3 sequences, roughly a quarter observed once, and the top ten hold 35% to 40%. The input for sequencing was PBMCs, taken before TCRalphabeta/CD19-depleted stem cell transplant. These receptors were collected from a boy in the first two years of life with Wiskott-Aldrich syndrome, due to receive a stem cell transplant.

The rearrangement uses TRBV5-1 and TRBJ1-2, with a weak D call TRBD1 (5 bases). This CDR3 is 13 amino acids long. Trimming pared 4 bases from V and 4 bases from J, leaving 11 bases between. Looked up from germline, CDR1 is SGHRS and CDR2 is YFSETQ. The CDR3 region is CASSQDSAYGYTF. CDR3 in DNA: TGCGCCAGCAGCCAAGACAGTGCCTATGGCTACACCTTC.

The chain recombines TRBV15 with TRBJ2-1; the match to TRBD2 covers 8 bases. Germline values: CDR1 LNHNV, CDR2 YYDKDF (reference sequence). The CDR3 loop spans 16 amino acids. The junction had 12 bases not matched to a gene; V was cut back by 3 bases and J by 8 bases. The CDR3 region has the DNA TGTGCCACCAGCAGCCCATCATGGGGGACTAGTGATGAGCAGTTCTTC. Translation: CATSSPSWGTSDEQFF.

The chain carries TRBV27 and TRBJ2-7; 10 bases are a match to TRBD2. After removal of 6 bases from V and 7 bases from J, the junction contained 12 bases not matched to a gene. Germline V gene lookup returns CDR1 MNHEY and CDR2 SMNVEV (reference sequence). The CDR3 is 15 amino acids. DNA for the CDR3: TGTGCCAGCAGCCTTCAGGGTCTAGCGGGAGTTGAGCAGTACTTC. This gives the protein CASSLQGLAGVEQYF.

This clonotype was found a few times. This chain links TRBV2 with TRBJ2-3; TRBD2 matches at 11 bases. Losses at the gene ends were 6 bases for V and 1 base for J; bases not matched to a gene: 3. Germline V lookup: CDR1 SNHLY, CDR2 FYNNEI. CDR3 length: 15 amino acids. The DNA for the CDR3 is TGTGCCAGCAGGATACTAGCGGGAGGCACAGATACGCAGTATTTT. Translation: CASRILAGGTDTQYF.

The chain is built from TRBV5-1 and TRBJ2-7; either TRBD1 or TRBD2 may supply D (6 bases each). Per the germline V gene, CDR1 is SGHRS and CDR2 is YFSETQ. This CDR3 has 12 residues. V was shortened by 5 bases and J by 5 bases, with 11 bases between the two germline ends. DNA of the CDR3: TGCGCCAGCAGTCGCCGGGGGCACGAGCAGTACTTC. Encoded protein: CASSRRGHEQYF. The full variable domain, completed using reference TRBV5-1 and TRBJ2-7, is KAGVTQTPRYLIKTRGQQVTLSCSPISGHRSVSWYQQTPGQGLQFLFEYFSETQRNKGNFPGRFSGRQFSNSRSEMNVSTLELGDSALYLCASSRRGHEQYFGPGTRLTVT.

This clonotype turned up a few times. The rearrangement uses TRBV20-1 and TRBJ2-1, with 8 bases aligning to TRBD2. The CDR3 totals 16 residues. With V trimmed by 2 bases and J by 7 bases, 13 bases remained unmatched. From germline, CDR1 is DFQATT and CDR2 SNEGSKA (reference sequence). In DNA, the CDR3 is TGCAGTGCTAGACGCCCAACGGGAGGGCCGTGGAATGAGCAGTTCTTC. Amino acids: CSARRPTGGPWNEQFF.

This clonotype was seen a handful of times. This chain links TRBV20-1 with TRBJ2-1, with D maybe TRBD2 (5 bases). Germline lookup yields CDR1 DFQATT and CDR2 SNEGSKA (reference sequence). Trimming removed 6 bases from V and 0 bases from J, with 9 bases in between. There are 13 residues in the CDR3. The CDR3 here is CSAGRGSYNEQFF. The CDR3 coding sequence is TGCAGTGCGGGCCGGGGCTCCTACAATGAGCAGTTCTTC.

The J gene is TRBJ2-3, the V gene TRBV5-1; D might be TRBD2 (6 bases). V gave up 5 bases and J gave up 6 bases, with 22 bases separating them. CDR3 length equals 16 residues. Germline V gene lookup returns CDR1 SGHRS and CDR2 YFSETQ. The CDR3 spells CASRPPGLDLGDTQYF. The CDR3 DNA reads TGCGCCAGCAGGCCCCCGGGACTGGATCTCGGGGATACGCAGTATTTT. The whole variable domain, remainder taken from reference TRBV5-1 and TRBJ2-3, is KAGVTQTPRYLIKTRGQQVTLSCSPISGHRSVSWYQQTPGQGLQFLFEYFSETQRNKGNFPGRFSGRQFSNSRSEMNVSTLELGDSALYLCASRPPGLDLGDTQYFGPGTRLTVL.

V is TRBV5-1 and J is TRBJ2-4; TRBD2 matches 7 bases. The CDR3 loop spans 13 amino acids. V lost 3 bases to trimming and J lost 7 bases; unmatched junction nucleotides: 4. Germline lookup yields CDR1 SGHRS and CDR2 YFSETQ. CDR3 sequence reads: CASSSAGSNIQYF. DNA of the CDR3: TGCGCCAGCAGCTCAGCGGGGAGTAACATTCAGTACTTC.

This clonotype has a handful of counts. Its ends do not fully match the called genes, so a read error is possible. V gene TRBV12-3 or TRBV12-4 combines with J gene TRBJ1-4; 9 bases agree with TRBD1. CDR3 length equals 14 residues. CDR3 residues: CASSRDRANEKLFF. DNA for the CDR3: TGCGCCAGCAGCCGGGACAGGGCTAATGAAAAACTGTTTTTT.

J is TRBJ1-4 and V is TRBV29-1, with D possibly being TRBD1 (5 bases). Between the trimmed V and J ends, which lost 4 bases and 0 bases, there was a span of 15 bases. This CDR3 contains 16 residues. Germline values: CDR1 SQVTM, CDR2 ANQGSEA. The CDR3 spells CSVGGESIATNEKLFF. The CDR3 DNA reads as TGCAGCGTTGGAGGGGAATCGATTGCAACTAATGAAAAACTGTTTTTT.

This clonotype has just a few counts. The chain links TRBV20-1 to TRBJ1-1, with D possibly being TRBD1 (5 bases). The ends were cut back, 0 bases at V and 10 bases at J, with 15 bases in the middle. Germline V lookup: CDR1 DFQATT, CDR2 SNEGSKA (reference sequence). The CDR3 sequence is 13 residues long. The CDR3 region has the DNA TGCAGTGCTAGAGATGCGGTCAGGGCGGTAGCTTTCTTT. This gives the protein CSARDAVRAVAFF.

CDR3 protein: CSARAGGPKDTQYF. The CDR3, as DNA: TGCAGTGCTAGAGCGGGAGGGCCTAAAGATACGCAGTATTTT. The genes are TRBV20-1 and TRBJ2-3; 8 bases line up with TRBD2. The trim removed 1 base at V and 5 bases at J, leaving 5 bases unmatched. Germline lookup yields CDR1 DFQATT and CDR2 SNEGSKA (reference sequence). The CDR3 sequence is 14 residues long.

This chain uses TRBV5-1 with TRBJ2-3; D unresolved. This CDR3 is built from 11 residues. From germline, CDR1 is SGHRS and CDR2 YFSETQ. V dropped 5 bases and J dropped 9 bases, with 10 bases sitting between them. The CDR3 bases are TGCGCCAGCAGACGGGCAAGGACGCAGTATTTT. Its translation is CASRRARTQYF.

In its sample, this clonotype was seen a few times. This chain connects TRBV5-1 to TRBJ2-4; 10 positions match TRBD2. The V and J ends lost 2 bases and 3 bases, in that order; junction bases with no gene match: 17. CDR3 size: 20 residues. Germline values: CDR1 SGHRS, CDR2 YFSETQ. Here the CDR3 DNA reads TGCGCCAGCAGCTTCCACCTTGGGACTAGCGTTAGAGGTGGCAAAAACATTCAGTACTTC. Translated: CASSFHLGTSVRGGKNIQYF.

The chain joins TRBV11-1 to TRBJ2-7; weak D call: TRBD1 (6 bases). The length of the CDR3 is 18 residues. V lost 6 bases and J 5 bases, leaving 29 bases between the germline ends. Germline CDR1 SGHAT, CDR2 FQDESV (reference sequence). The CDR3 reads CASSPIRWGARGFNEQYF. DNA for the CDR3: TGTGCCAGCAGTCCCATCAGGTGGGGAGCCAGGGGATTTAACGAGCAGTACTTC.

This clonotype was detected a few times. This chain joins TRBV6-1 and TRBJ1-1, with 10 positions matching TRBD1. This CDR3 has 15 amino acids. In germline, CDR1 is MNHNS, CDR2 SASEGT. J gave up 3 bases and V 3 bases, and 4 bases lay outside the gene matches. CDR3 in DNA: TGTGCCAGCAGTGAGCGGACAGGGGGGGACACTGAAGCTTTCTTT. Protein sequence: CASSERTGGDTEAFF.

The chain has TRBV10-3 and TRBJ2-7, with D hard to call. CDR3 length: 15 amino acids. Germline CDR1 reads ENHRY; CDR2 reads SYGVKD. Between the trimmed V and J ends, which lost 0 bases and 6 bases, there was a span of 15 bases. The CDR3 is CAISESELALSEQYF. The CDR3 DNA reads as TGTGCCATCAGTGAGTCGGAACTGGCACTAAGCGAGCAGTACTTC.

This clonotype has just a few counts. The chain recombines TRBV21-1 with TRBJ2-1; TRBD1 is the table's D call and was not checked against the DNA. TRBV21-1 represents a pseudogene. This CDR3 has 14 amino acids. The CDR3 is CAERQIYAYNEQFF. Here the CDR3 DNA reads TGTGCCGAGAGACAGATTTATGCGTACAATGAGCAGTTCTTC.

V usage is TRBV20-1 and J usage is TRBJ1-2; the match to TRBD1 covers 7 bases. There are 13 residues in the CDR3. Per germline, CDR1 DFQATT and CDR2 SNEGSKA (reference sequence). V shed 3 bases and J 8 bases; nucleotides not matched to a gene: 9. In DNA form, the CDR3 reads TGCAGTGCTAGGAAAGACAGGGTCAAAGGCTACACCTTC. This sequence encodes CSARKDRVKGYTF.

The rearrangement joins TRBV5-1 to TRBJ2-1; TRBD1 matches at 8 bases. Germline CDR1 is SGHRS and CDR2 is YFSETQ. Trimming at V came to 3 bases and at J to 4 bases, leaving 3 bases not matched to a gene. This CDR3 contains 14 residues. CDR3 residues: CASSSTGEYNEQFF. CDR3 coding DNA: TGCGCCAGCAGCTCGACAGGGGAGTACAATGAGCAGTTCTTC.

CDR3 nucleotides: TGTGCCAGCAGTTTATTAGGACAGGGGGGTTCAGATACGCAGTATTTT. Translated: CASSLLGQGGSDTQYF. This sequence joins TRBV28 and TRBJ2-3, with 10 bases that match TRBD1. The CDR3 has 16 residues. Looked up from germline, CDR1 is MDHEN and CDR2 is SYDVKM. Trimming took 1 base from V and 4 from J; bases not matched to a gene: 5.

This clonotype was picked up a small number of times. V usage is TRBV5-1 and J usage is TRBJ2-3; D may be TRBD1 (5 bases). Per the germline V gene, CDR1 is SGHRS and CDR2 is YFSETQ. This CDR3 comprises 15 residues. Trimming stripped 4 bases from V and 3 bases from J, with 15 bases between. The CDR3 DNA follows: TGCGCCAGCAGCGGTATGGGGCAGACAACAGATACGCAGTATTTT. Translated: CASSGMGQTTDTQYF.

V and J are TRBV5-1 and TRBJ2-2, with 7 bases fitting TRBD2. From germline, CDR1 is SGHRS and CDR2 YFSETQ. Unmatched junction bases numbered 9, after V lost 7 bases and J lost 6 bases. The CDR3 length is 14 residues. The CDR3 nucleotides read TGCGCCAGCGAGGTAGCCAGCGGGGCCGGGGAGCTGTTTTTT. This sequence encodes CASEVASGAGELFF. Complete variable domain (other parts from reference TRBV5-1 and TRBJ2-2): KAGVTQTPRYLIKTRGQQVTLSCSPISGHRSVSWYQQTPGQGLQFLFEYFSETQRNKGNFPGRFSGRQFSNSRSEMNVSTLELGDSALYLCASEVASGAGELFFGEGSRLTVL.

The chain uses TRBV3-1 and TRBJ2-1; D is unresolved. Trimming cost V 2 bases and J 0 bases, with 14 bases left between them. The CDR3 spans 17 residues. Germline assignment: CDR1 LGHDT and CDR2 YNNKEL (reference sequence). The CDR3 DNA follows: TGTGCCAGCAGCCAAAGAGCTCTCTCGAGCTCCTACAATGAGCAGTTCTTC. Translated: CASSQRALSSSYNEQFF.